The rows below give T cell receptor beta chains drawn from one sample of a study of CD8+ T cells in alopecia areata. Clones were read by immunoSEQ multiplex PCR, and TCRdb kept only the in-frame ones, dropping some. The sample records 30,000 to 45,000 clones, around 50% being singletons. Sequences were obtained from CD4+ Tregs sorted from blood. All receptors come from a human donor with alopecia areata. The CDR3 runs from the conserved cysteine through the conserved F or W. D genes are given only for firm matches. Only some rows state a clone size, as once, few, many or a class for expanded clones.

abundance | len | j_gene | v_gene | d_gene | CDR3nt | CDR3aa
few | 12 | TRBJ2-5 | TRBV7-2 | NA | TGTGCCAGCAGCCCGGTAGGGGAGACCCAGTACTTC | CASSPVGETQYF
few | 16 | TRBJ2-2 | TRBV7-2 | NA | TGTGCCAGCAGCTCTAGCGGGACAGGGCGGTCCGGGGAGCTGTTTTTT | CASSSSGTGRSGELFF
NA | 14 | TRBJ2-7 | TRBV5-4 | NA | TGTGCCAGCAGCCCCTCGGGCGGCCTAACCGAGCAGTACTTC | CASSPSGGLTEQYF
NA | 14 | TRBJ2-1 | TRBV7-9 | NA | TGTGCCAGCAGCCCCTCCCGAACGTCCAATGAGCAGTTCTTC | CASSPSRTSNEQFF
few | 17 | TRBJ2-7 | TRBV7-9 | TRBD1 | TGTGCCAGCAGCCCCTATGCAACCCGGGACAGTACCTACGAGCAGTACTTC | CASSPYATRDSTYEQYF
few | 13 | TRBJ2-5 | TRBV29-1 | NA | TGCAGCGTCGGGGGGACAGTAGAGAAGACCCAGTACTTC | CSVGGTVEKTQYF
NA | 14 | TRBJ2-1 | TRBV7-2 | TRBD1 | TGTGCCAGCAGCCACAATCCTACAGGGGGACGGGTGGTCTTC | CASSHNPTGGRVVF
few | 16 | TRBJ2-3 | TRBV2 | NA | TGTGCCAGCAGTGCCACCGGGACTTTCTTCACAGATACGCAGTATTTT | CASSATGTFFTDTQYF
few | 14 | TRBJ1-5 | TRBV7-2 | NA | TGTGCCAGCAGCGAGGACAGTTTCAATCAGCCCCAGCATTTT | CASSEDSFNQPQHF
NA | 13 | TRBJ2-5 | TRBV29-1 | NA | TGCAGCATAGGGGACGGGGGCCGGGAGACCCAGTACTTC | CSIGDGGRETQYF
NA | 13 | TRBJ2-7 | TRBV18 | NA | TGTGCCAGCTCACCACCGGGGACCTACGAGCAGTACTTC | CASSPPGTYEQYF
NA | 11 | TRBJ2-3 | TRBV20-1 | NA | TGCAGTGCTAGCGTCCCAGATACGCAGTATTTT | CSASVPDTQYF
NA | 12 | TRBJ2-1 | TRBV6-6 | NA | TGTGCCAGCAGCCCCGGACGGAGTGAGCAGTTCTTC | CASSPGRSEQFF
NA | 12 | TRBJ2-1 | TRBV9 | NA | TGTGCCAGCAGCGTCATCGGCAATGAGCAGTTCTTC | CASSVIGNEQFF
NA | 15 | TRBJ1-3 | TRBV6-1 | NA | TGTGCCAGCAGCCTCACTGCTCTCTGGGGAAACACCATATATTTT | CASSLTALWGNTIYF
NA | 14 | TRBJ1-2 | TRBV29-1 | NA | TGCAGCGTTGATTCGTCAGGGACTAACTATGGCTACACCTTC | CSVDSSGTNYGYTF
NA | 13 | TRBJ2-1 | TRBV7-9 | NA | TGTGCCAGCAGCCCCAAGATGACTAGAGAGCAGTTCTTC | CASSPKMTREQFF
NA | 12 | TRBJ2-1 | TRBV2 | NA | TGTGCCAGCAGTGGCACACACAATGAGCAGTTCTTC | CASSGTHNEQFF
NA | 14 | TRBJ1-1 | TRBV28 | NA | TGTGCCAGCAGTTTAGGACACAGAAACACTGAAGCTTTCTTT | CASSLGHRNTEAFF
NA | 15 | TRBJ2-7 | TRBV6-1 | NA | TGTGCCAGTACACGAGAGACAGGCCTTGCCTACGAGCAGTACTTC | CASTRETGLAYEQYF
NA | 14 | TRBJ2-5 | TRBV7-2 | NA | TGTGCCAGCAGCTTCTCAAACCCGGGAGAGACCCAGTACTTC | CASSFSNPGETQYF